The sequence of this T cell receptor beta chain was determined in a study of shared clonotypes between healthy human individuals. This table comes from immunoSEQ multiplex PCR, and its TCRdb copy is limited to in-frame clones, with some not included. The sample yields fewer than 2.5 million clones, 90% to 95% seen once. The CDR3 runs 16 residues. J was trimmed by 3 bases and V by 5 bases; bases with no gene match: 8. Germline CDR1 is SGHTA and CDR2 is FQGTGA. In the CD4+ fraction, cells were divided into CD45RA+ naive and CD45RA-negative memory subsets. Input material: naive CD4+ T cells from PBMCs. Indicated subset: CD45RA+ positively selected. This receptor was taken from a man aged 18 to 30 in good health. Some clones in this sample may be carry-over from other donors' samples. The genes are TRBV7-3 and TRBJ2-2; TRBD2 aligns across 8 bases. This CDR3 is CASSPGGALDTGELFF. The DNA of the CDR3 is TGTGCCAGCAGCCCCGGGGGGGCCTTAGACACCGGGGAGCTGTTTTTT. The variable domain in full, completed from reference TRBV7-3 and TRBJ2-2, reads GAGVSQTPSNKVTEKGKYVELRCDPISGHTALYWYRQSLGQGPEFLIYFQGTGAADDSGLPNDRFFAVRPEGSVSTLKIQRTERGDSAVYLCASSPGGALDTGELFFGEGSRLTVL.